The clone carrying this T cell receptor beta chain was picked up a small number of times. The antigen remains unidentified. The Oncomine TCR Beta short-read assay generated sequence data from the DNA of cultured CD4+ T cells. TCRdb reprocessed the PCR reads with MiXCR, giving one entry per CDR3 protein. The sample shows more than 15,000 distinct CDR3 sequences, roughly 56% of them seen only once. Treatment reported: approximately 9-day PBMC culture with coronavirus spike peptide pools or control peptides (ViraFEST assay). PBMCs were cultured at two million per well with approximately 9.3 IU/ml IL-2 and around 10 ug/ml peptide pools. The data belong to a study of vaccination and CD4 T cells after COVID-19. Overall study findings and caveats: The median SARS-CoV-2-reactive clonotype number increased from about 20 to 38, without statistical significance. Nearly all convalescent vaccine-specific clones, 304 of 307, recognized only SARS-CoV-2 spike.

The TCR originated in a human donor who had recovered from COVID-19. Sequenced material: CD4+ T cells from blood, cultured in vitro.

The chain's CDR3 is CASTRQTSTDTQYF. In DNA, the CDR3 is TGTGCCAGCACCCGACAGACTAGCACAGATACGCAGTATTTT. V is TRBV7-2 and J is TRBJ2-3, with D maybe TRBD1 (5 bases). Looked up from germline, CDR1 is SGHTA and CDR2 is FQGNSA. CDR3 length: 14 residues. V shed 7 bases and J shed 0 bases, with 11 bases lying between them.